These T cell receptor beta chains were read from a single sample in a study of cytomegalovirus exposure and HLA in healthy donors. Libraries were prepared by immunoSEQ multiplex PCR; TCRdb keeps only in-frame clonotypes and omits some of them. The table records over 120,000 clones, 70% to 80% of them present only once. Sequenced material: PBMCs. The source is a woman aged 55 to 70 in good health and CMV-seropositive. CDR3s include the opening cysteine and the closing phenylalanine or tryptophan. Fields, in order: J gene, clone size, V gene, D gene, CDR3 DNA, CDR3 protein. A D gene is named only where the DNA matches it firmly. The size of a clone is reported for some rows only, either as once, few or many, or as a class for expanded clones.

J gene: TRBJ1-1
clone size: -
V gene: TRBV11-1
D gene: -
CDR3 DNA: TGTGCCAGCCACCCACTCTTGAACACTGAAGCTTTCTTT
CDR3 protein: CASHPLLNTEAFF

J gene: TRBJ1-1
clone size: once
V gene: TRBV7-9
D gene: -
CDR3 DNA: TGTGCCAGCAGCTTGGAGCCTTTAGGGGGTGGTGAAGCTTTCTTT
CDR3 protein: CASSLEPLGGGEAFF

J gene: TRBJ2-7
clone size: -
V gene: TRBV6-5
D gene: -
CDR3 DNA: TGTGCCAGCAGTTACTCGCAGGGCTCCTACGAGCAGTACTTC
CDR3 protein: CASSYSQGSYEQYF

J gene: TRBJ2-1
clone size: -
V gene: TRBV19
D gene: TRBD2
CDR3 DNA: TGTGCCAGTAGCCCCCCGGGACTAGGTACCCATGAGCAGTTCTTC
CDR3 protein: CASSPPGLGTHEQFF

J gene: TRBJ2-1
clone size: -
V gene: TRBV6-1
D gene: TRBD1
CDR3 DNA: TGTGCCAGCACTCCACAGGGGTCCCGAAATGAGCAGTTCTTC
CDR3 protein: CASTPQGSRNEQFF

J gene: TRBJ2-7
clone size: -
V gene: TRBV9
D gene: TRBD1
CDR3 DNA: TGTGCCAGCAGCCTCTCAGGACAGGGTGGCTACGAGCAGTACTTC
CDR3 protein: CASSLSGQGGYEQYF

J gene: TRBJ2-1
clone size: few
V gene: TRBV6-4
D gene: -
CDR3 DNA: TGTGCCAGCAGCCCGGGACTTAGCCCCTCCAATGAGCAGTTCTTC
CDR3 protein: CASSPGLSPSNEQFF

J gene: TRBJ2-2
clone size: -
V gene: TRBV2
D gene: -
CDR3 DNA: TGTGCCAGCAGTGAGGACCCCGGGAGAGGTACCGGGGAGCTGTTTTTT
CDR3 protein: CASSEDPGRGTGELFF

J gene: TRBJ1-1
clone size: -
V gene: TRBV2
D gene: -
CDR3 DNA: TGTGCCAGCTCGGGCGGGCTGAACACTGAAGCTTTCTTT
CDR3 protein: CASSGGLNTEAFF

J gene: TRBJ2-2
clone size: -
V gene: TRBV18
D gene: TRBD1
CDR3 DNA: TGTGCCAGCTTAGGGACAGGAGCCACCGGGGAGCTGTTTTTT
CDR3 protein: CASLGTGATGELFF

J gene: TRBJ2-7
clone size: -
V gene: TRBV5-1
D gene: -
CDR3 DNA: TGCGCCAGCAGCCCCCTAACTCAGGAGGCTTCCTACGAGCAGTACTTC
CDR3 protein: CASSPLTQEASYEQYF

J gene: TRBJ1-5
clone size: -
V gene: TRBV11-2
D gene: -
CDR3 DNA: TGTGCCAGCAGCTCGGGAGGGACGCAGCCCCAGCATTTT
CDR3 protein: CASSSGGTQPQHF

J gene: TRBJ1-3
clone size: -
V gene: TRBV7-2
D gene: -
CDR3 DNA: TGTGCCAGCAGCCCCGGAGGGCTCCCTGGAAACACCATATATTTT
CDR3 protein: CASSPGGLPGNTIYF

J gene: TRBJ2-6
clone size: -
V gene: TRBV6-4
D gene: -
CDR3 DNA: TGTGCCAGCAGTGACTCAGAGGGGGCTGGGGCCAACGTCCTGACTTTC
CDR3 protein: CASSDSEGAGANVLTF

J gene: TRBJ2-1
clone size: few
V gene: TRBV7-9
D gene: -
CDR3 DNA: TGTGCCAGCAGCGGTCCTAGCGGAGGGGGCTACAATGAGCAGTTCTTC
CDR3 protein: CASSGPSGGGYNEQFF

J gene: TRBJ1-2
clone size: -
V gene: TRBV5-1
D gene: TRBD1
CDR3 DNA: TGCGCCAGCAGCTCAGACAGGGGCGGCTACACCTTC
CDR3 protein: CASSSDRGGYTF

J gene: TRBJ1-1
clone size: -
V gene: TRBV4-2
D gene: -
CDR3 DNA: TGTGCCAGCAGCCAAGATCAGGCAGGGTGGGCTTTCTTT
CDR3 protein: CASSQDQAGWAFF

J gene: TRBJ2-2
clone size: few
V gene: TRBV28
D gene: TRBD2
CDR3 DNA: TGTGCCAGCAAGGCGGGAGGCGCGAACACCGGGGAGCTGTTTTTT
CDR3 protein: CASKAGGANTGELFF

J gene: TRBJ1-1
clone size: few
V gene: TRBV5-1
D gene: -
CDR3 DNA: TGCGCCAGCTCCACCGGGGGAGCTCATGGTTTCTTT
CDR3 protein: CASSTGGAHGFF

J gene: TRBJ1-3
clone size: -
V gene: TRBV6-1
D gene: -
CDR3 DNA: TGTGCCAGCAGTGAATTGACAAAGGCTGGAAACACCATATATTTT
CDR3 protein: CASSELTKAGNTIYF

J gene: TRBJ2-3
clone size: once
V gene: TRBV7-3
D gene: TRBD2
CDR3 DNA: TGTGCCAGCAGTCCCATGGGACTAGTTACAGATACGCAGTATTTT
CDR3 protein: CASSPMGLVTDTQYF

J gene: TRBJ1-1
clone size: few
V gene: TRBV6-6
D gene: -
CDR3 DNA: TGTGCCAGCAGTTACGCGGGGGGAAACACTGAAGCTTTCTTT
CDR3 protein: CASSYAGGNTEAFF

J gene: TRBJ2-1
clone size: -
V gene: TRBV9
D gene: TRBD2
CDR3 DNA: TGTGCCAGCAGCCCAATCCCGGGACTAGCGGGAGGAAGTGAGCAGTTCTTC
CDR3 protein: CASSPIPGLAGGSEQFF